The 15 T cell receptor beta chains below come from one sample, sequenced in a study of T cells expressing NK-cell markers. From the 5' RACE reads, TCRdb lists one entry per CDR3 protein and no DNA. The table counts 150,000 to 170,000 distinct CDR3 sequences; around a third lies in the top ten. The sequencing input was blood T cells: a sorted CD56 or NKG2C T cell subset, CD4+ or CD8+ T cells, or bulk PBMC T cells (not recorded which). These receptors were collected from a woman aged 45-65 years in good health.

The rearrangement joins TRBV27 to TRBJ2-1; with no DNA, the TCRdb D assignment of TRBD1 cannot be verified. Germline V gives CDR1 MNHEY, CDR2 SMNVEV (reference sequence). This CDR3 is 14 amino acids long. This CDR3 reads CASSLWERYNEQFF.

The chain uses TRBV4-2 and TRBJ2-7. CDR1 is LGHNA, CDR2 YNFKEQ, per germline. This CDR3 has 12 residues. The CDR3: CASSQGSGEQYF.

The chain recombines TRBV18 with TRBJ1-2; TCRdb picks TRBD1, but there is no DNA to check that call. CDR3 length: 14 amino acids. Germline lookup yields CDR1 KGHSH and CDR2 LQKENI. CDR3 sequence: CASSQTGIGYGYTF.

J is TRBJ1-1 and V is TRBV29-1. This CDR3 has 12 residues. Germline V gives CDR1 SQVTM, CDR2 ANQGSEA. The CDR3 spells CSAKFPNTEAFF.

This chain connects TRBV19 to TRBJ2-7; checking the TCRdb D call of TRBD1 is not possible without DNA. Germline V lookup: CDR1 LNHDA, CDR2 SQIVND (reference sequence). The CDR3 covers 14 residues. The CDR3 protein is CASSSRSYVYEQYF.

V gene TRBV20-1 combines with J gene TRBJ2-7; as DNA is missing, the TRBD2 call by TCRdb cannot be tested. CDR3 size: 18 residues. Germline V gene data show CDR1 as DFQATT and CDR2 as SNEGSKA (reference sequence). CDR3 region: CSAREGTSGAANLARQYF.

This sequence joins TRBV5-6 and TRBJ2-1; there is no DNA to check the TCRdb D call of TRBD2. Looked up from germline, CDR1 is SGHDT and CDR2 is YYEEEE. The CDR3 has 15 amino acids. The CDR3 region is CASRLAGELYNEQFF.

The genes are TRBV27 and TRBJ2-7; TCRdb proposes TRBD2, but this gene call is untestable without DNA. Germline lookup yields CDR1 MNHEY and CDR2 SMNVEV (reference sequence). The CDR3 extends over 16 amino acids. CDR3 amino acids: CASTNLGVAGTYEQYF.

V and J are TRBV30 and TRBJ2-1; TCRdb's assignment of TRBD1 cannot be checked, as there is no DNA. The CDR3 runs to 15 residues. Germline V lookup: CDR1 GTSNPN, CDR2 SVGIG (reference sequence). The chain's CDR3 is CAWNADRDGRNEQFF.

The rearrangement links TRBV12-3 or TRBV12-4 to TRBJ1-6; TCRdb indicates TRBD1, and absent DNA this call remains unverified. This CDR3 has 15 residues. CDR3 region: CASRPTGGYNSPLHF.

This rearrangement joins TRBV7-9 to TRBJ2-1. CDR3 length equals 15 residues. CDR1 is SEHNR and CDR2 is FQNEAQ in the germline V gene (reference sequence). The CDR3 is CVSSQSGRSYNEQFF.

This rearrangement joins TRBV6-1 to TRBJ2-1; TCRdb picks TRBD2, but there is no DNA to check that call. CDR1 MNHNS and CDR2 SASEGT come from the germline V gene. There are 16 residues in the CDR3. The CDR3 reads CATQPKRRGGLDEQFF.

The CDR3 spells CASSFEISNTGELFF. This rearrangement joins TRBV27 to TRBJ2-2. This CDR3 spans 15 amino acids. Germline values: CDR1 MNHEY, CDR2 SMNVEV (reference sequence).

V gene TRBV7-8 combines with J gene TRBJ2-1; TCRdb names TRBD2, which stays unverified in the absence of DNA. The CDR3 runs 16 residues. The germline CDR1 and CDR2 sequences are SGHVS and FQNEAQ. The chain's CDR3 is CASTPLGVAGAYEQFF.

The V call is TRBV4-1, the J call TRBJ2-7; TCRdb names TRBD2, which stays unverified in the absence of DNA. The CDR3 is 18 residues long. Germline V gene sequence: CDR1 MGHRA, CDR2 YSYEKL. The chain's CDR3 is CASSQIPMTSGLSYEQYF.